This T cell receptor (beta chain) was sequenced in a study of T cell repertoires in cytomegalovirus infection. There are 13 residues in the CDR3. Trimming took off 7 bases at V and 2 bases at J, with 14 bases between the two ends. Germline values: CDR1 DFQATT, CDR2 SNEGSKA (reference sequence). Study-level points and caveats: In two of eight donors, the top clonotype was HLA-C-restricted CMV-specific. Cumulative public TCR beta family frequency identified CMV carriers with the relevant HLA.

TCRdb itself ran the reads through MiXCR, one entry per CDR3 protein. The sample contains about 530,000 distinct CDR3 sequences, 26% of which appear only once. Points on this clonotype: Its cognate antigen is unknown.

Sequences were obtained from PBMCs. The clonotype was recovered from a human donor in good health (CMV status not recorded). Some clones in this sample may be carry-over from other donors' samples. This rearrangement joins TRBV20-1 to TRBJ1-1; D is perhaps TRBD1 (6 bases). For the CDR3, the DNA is TGCAGTGTCTTCAGGGGAAGAAACACTGAAGCTTTCTTT. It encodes CSVFRGRNTEAFF.